This TCR beta chain appears in the sequencing data of a study of control samples from healthy donors and cancer patients. TCRdb's copy holds only in-frame clones and misses some; the assay was immunoSEQ multiplex PCR. Altogether around 75,000 clones are present, approximately 84% being singletons, with the ten largest covering approximately 30%. V dropped 6 bases and J dropped 2 bases, with 6 bases sitting between them. CDR3 length: 12 amino acids. CDR1 is WSHSY, CDR2 SAAADI, per germline. This receptor was identified in a man aged 45-65 years in good health. This sequence joins TRBV10-2 and TRBJ2-3; D unclear. The specimen was blood. The CDR3 region has the DNA TGCGCCAGCAGCCCTAACACAGATACGCAGTATTTT. Its translation: CASSPNTDTQYF.